This TCR beta chain was recorded in a study of Ad26.COV2.S vaccination and SARS-CoV-2 variants. The study, taken as a whole, reports: A substantial breadth of spike-specific CD8+ and CD4+ T cell responses after vaccination has been reported. Relative to placebo recipients, vaccine recipients exhibited elevated spike-specific TCR breadth.

Generated by immunoSEQ multiplex PCR, the TCRdb table keeps only in-frame clones and is missing some. The table lists 500,000 or so clones, roughly 85% of them singletons. Stated treatment: 15 to 20 received Ad26.COV2.S at low or high dose, single or two shots; about 5 received placebo; per-sample allocation not given. Following the first vaccine or placebo injection, samples were taken on day 63. About this clone: Antigen unknown.

V lost 5 bases to trimming and J lost 2 bases, with 14 bases between them. This CDR3 is built from 15 residues. Per germline, CDR1 SEHNR and CDR2 FQNEAQ (reference sequence). This clonotype was obtained from a person aged 18-60 years who received the Ad26.COV2.S COVID-19 vaccine or a placebo. The chain uses TRBV7-9 and TRBJ2-3; D unclear. The specimen comprised peripheral blood, sampled in a trial of Ad26.COV2.S vaccine versus placebo. CDR3 residues: CASSPFMAATDTQYF. The CDR3 nucleotides read TGTGCCAGCAGCCCCTTCATGGCGGCCACAGATACGCAGTATTTT.